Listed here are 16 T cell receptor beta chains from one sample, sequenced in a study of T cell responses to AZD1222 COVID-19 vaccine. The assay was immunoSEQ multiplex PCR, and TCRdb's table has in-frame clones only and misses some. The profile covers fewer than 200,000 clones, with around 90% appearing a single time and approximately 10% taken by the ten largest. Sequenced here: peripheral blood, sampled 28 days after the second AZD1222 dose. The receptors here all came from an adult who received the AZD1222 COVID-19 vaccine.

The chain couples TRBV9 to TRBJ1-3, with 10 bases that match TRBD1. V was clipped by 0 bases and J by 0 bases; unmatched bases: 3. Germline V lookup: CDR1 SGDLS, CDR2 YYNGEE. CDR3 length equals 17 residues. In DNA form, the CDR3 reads TGTGCCAGCAGCGTAGAGACAGGGGGCCTCTCTGGAAACACCATATATTTT. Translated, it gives CASSVETGGLSGNTIYF.

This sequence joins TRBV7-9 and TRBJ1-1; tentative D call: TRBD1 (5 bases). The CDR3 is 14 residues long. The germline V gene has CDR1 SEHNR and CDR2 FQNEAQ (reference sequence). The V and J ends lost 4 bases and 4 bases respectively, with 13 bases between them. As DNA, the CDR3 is TGTGCCAGCAGCTCACCCCTGAGGGGCACTGAAGCTTTCTTT. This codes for CASSSPLRGTEAFF.

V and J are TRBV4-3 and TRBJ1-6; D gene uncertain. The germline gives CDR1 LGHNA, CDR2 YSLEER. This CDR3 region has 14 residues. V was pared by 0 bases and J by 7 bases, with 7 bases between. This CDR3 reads CASSQEGSNSPLHF. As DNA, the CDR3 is TGCGCCAGCAGCCAAGAGGGGTCAAATTCACCCCTCCACTTT.

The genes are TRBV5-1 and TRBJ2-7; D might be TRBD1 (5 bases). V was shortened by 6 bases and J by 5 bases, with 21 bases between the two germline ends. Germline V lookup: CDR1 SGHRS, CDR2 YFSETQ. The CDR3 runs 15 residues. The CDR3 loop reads CASTRWGLSLDEQYF. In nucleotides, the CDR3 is TGCGCCAGCACTCGCTGGGGCCTAAGTTTGGACGAGCAGTACTTC. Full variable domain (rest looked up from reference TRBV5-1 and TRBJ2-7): KAGVTQTPRYLIKTRGQQVTLSCSPISGHRSVSWYQQTPGQGLQFLFEYFSETQRNKGNFPGRFSGRQFSNSRSEMNVSTLELGDSALYLCASTRWGLSLDEQYFGPGTRLTVT.

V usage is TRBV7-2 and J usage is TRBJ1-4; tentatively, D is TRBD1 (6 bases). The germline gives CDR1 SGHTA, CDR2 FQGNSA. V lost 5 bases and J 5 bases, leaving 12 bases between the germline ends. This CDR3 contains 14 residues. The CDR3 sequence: CASSPQGPNEKLFF. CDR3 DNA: TGTGCCAGCAGCCCACAGGGACCAAATGAAAAACTGTTTTTT. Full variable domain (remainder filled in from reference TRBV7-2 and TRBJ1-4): GAGVSQSPSNKVTEKGKDVELRCDPISGHTALYWYRQSLGQGLEFLIYFQGNSAPDKSGLPSDRFSAERTGGSVSTLTIQRTQQEDSAVYLCASSPQGPNEKLFFGSGTQLSVL.

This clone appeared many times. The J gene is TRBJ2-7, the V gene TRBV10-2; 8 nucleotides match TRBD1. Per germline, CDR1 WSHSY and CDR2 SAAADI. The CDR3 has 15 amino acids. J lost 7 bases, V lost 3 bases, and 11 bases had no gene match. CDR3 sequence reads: CASSETPGTGREQYF. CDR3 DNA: TGCGCCAGCAGTGAAACCCCCGGGACAGGTAGAGAGCAGTACTTC.

CDR3 in DNA: TGTGCCAGCAGCCGACAGATGAACACTGAAGCTTTCTTT. Translated, it gives CASSRQMNTEAFF. The V gene is TRBV9, the J gene TRBJ1-1; tentative D call: TRBD1 (5 bases). Looked up from germline, CDR1 is SGDLS and CDR2 is YYNGEE. This CDR3 comprises 13 residues. Trimming pared 4 bases from V and 0 bases from J, leaving 7 bases between.

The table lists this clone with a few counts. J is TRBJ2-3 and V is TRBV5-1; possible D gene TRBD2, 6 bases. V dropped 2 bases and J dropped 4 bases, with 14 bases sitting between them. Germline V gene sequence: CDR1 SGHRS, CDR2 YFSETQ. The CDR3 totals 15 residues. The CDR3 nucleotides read TGCGCCAGCAGCTTTCAAGATACGGGGGCAGATACGCAGTATTTT. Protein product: CASSFQDTGADTQYF.

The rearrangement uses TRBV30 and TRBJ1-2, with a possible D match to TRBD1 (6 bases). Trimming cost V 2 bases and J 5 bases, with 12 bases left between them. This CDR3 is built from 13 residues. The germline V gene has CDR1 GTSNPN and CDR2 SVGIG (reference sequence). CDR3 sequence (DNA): TGTGCCTGGAGTATAGGACAGCAATATGGCTACACCTTC. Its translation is CAWSIGQQYGYTF.

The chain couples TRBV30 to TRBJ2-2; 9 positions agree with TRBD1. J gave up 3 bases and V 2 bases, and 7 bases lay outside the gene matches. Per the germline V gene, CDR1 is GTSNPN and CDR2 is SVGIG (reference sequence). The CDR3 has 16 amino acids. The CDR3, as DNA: TGTGCCTGGAGTACGGGGACAGGGAGAGACACCGGGGAGCTGTTTTTT. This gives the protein CAWSTGTGRDTGELFF.

CDR3 DNA sequence: TGTGCCACCAGCAGAGATATGACAGCCACAGATACGCAGTATTTT. Translated: CATSRDMTATDTQYF. The V and J genes are TRBV15 and TRBJ2-3; D may be TRBD1 (5 bases). The CDR3 has 15 residues. The germline V gene encodes CDR1 LNHNV and CDR2 YYDKDF (reference sequence). Trimming removed 0 bases from V and 2 bases from J, with 9 bases in between.

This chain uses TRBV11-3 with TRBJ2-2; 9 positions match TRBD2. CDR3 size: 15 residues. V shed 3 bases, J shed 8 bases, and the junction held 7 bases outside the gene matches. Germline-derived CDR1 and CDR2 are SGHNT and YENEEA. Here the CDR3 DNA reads TGTGCCAGCAGCTTGGAGAGCGGGGGGATTGGGGAGCTGTTTTTT. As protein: CASSLESGGIGELFF.

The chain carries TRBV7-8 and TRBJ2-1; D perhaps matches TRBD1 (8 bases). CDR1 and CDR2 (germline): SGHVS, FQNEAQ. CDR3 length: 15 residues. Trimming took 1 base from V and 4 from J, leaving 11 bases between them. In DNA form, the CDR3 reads TGTGCCAGCAGCTTAGACAGGGGGGGATACAATGAGCAGTTCTTC. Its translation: CASSLDRGGYNEQFF.

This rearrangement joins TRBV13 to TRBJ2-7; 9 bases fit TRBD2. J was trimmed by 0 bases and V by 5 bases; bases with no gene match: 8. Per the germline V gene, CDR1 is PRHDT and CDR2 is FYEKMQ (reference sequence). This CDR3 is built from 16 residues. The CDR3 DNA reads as TGTGCCAGCAGCCCCTTGGAGCGGGGGGCCTCCTACGAGCAGTACTTC. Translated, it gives CASSPLERGASYEQYF.

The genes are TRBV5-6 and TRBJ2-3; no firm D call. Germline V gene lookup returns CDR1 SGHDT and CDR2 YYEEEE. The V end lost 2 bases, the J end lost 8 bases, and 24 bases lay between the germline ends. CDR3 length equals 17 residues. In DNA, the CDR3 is TGTGCCAGCAGCTTATCCTCGGCGGCGTCCACTTTGGGTACGCAGTATTTT. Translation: CASSLSSAASTLGTQYF.

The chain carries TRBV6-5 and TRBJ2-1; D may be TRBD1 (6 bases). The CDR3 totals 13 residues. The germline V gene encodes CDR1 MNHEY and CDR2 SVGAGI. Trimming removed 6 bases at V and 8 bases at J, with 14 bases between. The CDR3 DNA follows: TGTGCCAGCAGAAAACAGGGTCTGGATGAGCAGTTCTTC. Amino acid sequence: CASRKQGLDEQFF.